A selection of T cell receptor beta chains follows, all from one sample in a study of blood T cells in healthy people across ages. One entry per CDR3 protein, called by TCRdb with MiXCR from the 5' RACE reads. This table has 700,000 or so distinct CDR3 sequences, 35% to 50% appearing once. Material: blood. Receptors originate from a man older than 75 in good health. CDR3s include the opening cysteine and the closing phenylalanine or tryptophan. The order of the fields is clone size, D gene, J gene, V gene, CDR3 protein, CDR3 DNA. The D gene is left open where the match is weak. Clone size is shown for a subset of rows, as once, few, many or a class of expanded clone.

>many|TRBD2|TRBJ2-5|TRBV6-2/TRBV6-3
CASSSQTSGGPSYQETQYF
TGTGCCAGCAGCTCCCAGACTAGCGGGGGGCCTTCGTACCAAGAGACCCAGTACTTC
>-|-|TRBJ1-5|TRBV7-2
CASSLVYTGGERGNQPQHF
TGTGCCAGCAGCTTAGTTTATACGGGGGGCGAACGAGGCAATCAGCCCCAGCATTTT
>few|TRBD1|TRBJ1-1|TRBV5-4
CASSGRTGNTEAFF
TGTGCCAGCAGCGGACGGACAGGGAACACTGAAGCTTTCTTT
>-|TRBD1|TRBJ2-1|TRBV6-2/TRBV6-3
CASSYSGRGRVNEQFF
TGTGCCAGCAGTTACTCGGGTAGGGGGCGTGTTAATGAGCAGTTCTTC
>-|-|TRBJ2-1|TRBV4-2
CAGSQDVAVSYNEQFF
TGTGCCGGCAGCCAGGACGTGGCGGTCTCCTACAATGAGCAGTTCTTC
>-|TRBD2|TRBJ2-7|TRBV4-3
CASSQDLGGVEQYF
TGCGCCAGCAGCCAAGATCTGGGAGGGGTCGAGCAGTACTTC
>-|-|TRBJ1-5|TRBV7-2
CASSLGVGPQHF
TGTGCCAGCAGCTTAGGTGTTGGGCCCCAGCATTTT
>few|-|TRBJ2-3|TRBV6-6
CASTTTTDTQYF
TGTGCCAGCACTACTACCACAGATACGCAGTATTTT
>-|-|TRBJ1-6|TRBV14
CASSQDTGTYNSPLHF
TGTGCCAGCAGCCAAGATACAGGGACTTATAATTCACCCCTCCACTTT
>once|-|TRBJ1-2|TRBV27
CASRPGNLMRGYTF
TGTGCCAGCAGACCGGGCAACCTCATGAGGGGCTACACCTTC
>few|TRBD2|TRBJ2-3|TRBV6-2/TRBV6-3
CASSYAQPGLEADTQYF
TGTGCCAGCAGTTACGCCCAACCGGGACTAGAGGCAGATACGCAGTATTTT
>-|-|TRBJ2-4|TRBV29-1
CSVEAGGEQYF
TGCAGCGTTGAGGCGGGCGGTGAGCAGTACTTC
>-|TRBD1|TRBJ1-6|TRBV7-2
CASSKGQPGDSPLHF
TGTGCCAGCAGCAAGGGACAGCCGGGAGATTCACCCCTCCACTTT
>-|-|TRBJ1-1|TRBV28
CASIWARGVGTEAFF
TGTGCCAGCATTTGGGCTAGAGGGGTCGGGACTGAAGCTTTCTTT
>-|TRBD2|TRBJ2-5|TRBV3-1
CASSQDREGGLFETQYF
TGTGCCAGCAGCCAAGATCGGGAGGGGGGGCTTTTTGAGACCCAGTACTTC
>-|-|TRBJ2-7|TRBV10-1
CASSEFSTDSYEQYF
TGCGCCAGCAGTGAGTTTAGTACAGATTCCTACGAGCAGTACTTC
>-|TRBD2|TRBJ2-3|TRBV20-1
CSAPRRRGTSGRTDTQYF
TGCAGTGCTCCACGTCGCCGCGGGACTAGCGGGAGGACAGATACGCAGTATTTT
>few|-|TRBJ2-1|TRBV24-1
CATSAVSGGAYYNEQFF
TGTGCCACCAGTGCCGTCTCAGGCGGGGCCTACTACAATGAGCAGTTCTTC
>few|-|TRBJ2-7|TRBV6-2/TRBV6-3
CASSWDPSYEQYF
TGTGCCAGCAGTTGGGACCCCTCCTACGAGCAGTACTTC
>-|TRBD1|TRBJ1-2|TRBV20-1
CGAWTGGDYGYTF
TGCGGTGCCTGGACAGGGGGGGACTATGGCTACACCTTC
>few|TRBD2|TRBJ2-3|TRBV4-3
CASSRDYRTSALADTQYF
TGCGCCAGCAGCCGCGATTACCGGACTAGCGCTTTGGCAGATACGCAGTATTTT
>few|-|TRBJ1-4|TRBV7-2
CASSPGINNEKLFF
TGTGCCAGCAGCCCAGGGATTAACAATGAAAAACTGTTTTTT
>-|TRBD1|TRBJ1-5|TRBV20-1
CSARDITGGVTQHF
TGCAGTGCTAGAGATATAACAGGGGGTGTGACCCAGCATTTT
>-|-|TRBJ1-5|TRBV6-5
CASSYSTSGNQPQHF
TGTGCCAGCAGTTACTCGACGTCAGGAAACCAGCCCCAGCATTTT
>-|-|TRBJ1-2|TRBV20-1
CSAREDGGNYGCTF
TGCAGTGCTAGAGAGGACGGGGGAAACTATGGCTGCACCTTC
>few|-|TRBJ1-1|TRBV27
CASSFEGRWTEAFF
TGTGCCAGCAGTTTTGAGGGGCGATGGACTGAAGCTTTCTTT
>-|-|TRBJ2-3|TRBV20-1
CSARSGWPDTQYF
TGCAGTGCTAGGTCTGGGTGGCCAGATACGCAGTATTTT
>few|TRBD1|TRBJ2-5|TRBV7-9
CASTIGTAKETQYF
TGTGCCAGCACCATAGGGACAGCGAAAGAGACCCAGTACTTC
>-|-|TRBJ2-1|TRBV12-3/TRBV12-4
CASSLGLQNYNEQFF
TGTGCCAGCAGTTTAGGGCTACAGAACTACAATGAGCAGTTCTTC
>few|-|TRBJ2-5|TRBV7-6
CASSLDIQETQYF
TGTGCCAGCAGCTTAGATATCCAAGAGACCCAGTACTTC
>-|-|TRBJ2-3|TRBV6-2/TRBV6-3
CASSFSRGDTQYF
TGTGCCAGCAGTTTTTCCCGTGGCGATACGCAGTATTTT
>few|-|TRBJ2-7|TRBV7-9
CASFGQSYEQYF
TGTGCCAGCTTCGGACAGTCCTACGAGCAGTACTTC